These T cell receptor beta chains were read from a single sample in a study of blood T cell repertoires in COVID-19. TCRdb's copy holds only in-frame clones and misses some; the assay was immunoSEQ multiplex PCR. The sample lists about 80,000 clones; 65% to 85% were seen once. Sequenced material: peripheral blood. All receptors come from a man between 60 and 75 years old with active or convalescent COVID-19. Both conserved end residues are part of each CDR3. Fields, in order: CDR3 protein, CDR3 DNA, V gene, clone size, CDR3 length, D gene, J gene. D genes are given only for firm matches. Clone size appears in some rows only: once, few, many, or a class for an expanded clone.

CDR3aa: CSVEAAGNEQFF; CDR3nt: TGCAGCGTTGAAGCCGCAGGGAATGAGCAGTTCTTC; v_gene: TRBV29-1; abundance: -; len: 12; d_gene: -; j_gene: TRBJ2-1
CDR3aa: CASGGPRDKSYEQYF; CDR3nt: TGTGCCAGCGGGGGCCCTAGGGACAAGTCCTACGAGCAGTACTTC; v_gene: TRBV28; abundance: -; len: 15; d_gene: -; j_gene: TRBJ2-7
CDR3aa: CASSEFGAVGELFF; CDR3nt: TGTGCCAGCAGTGAATTTGGGGCGGTCGGGGAGCTGTTTTTT; v_gene: TRBV25-1; abundance: -; len: 14; d_gene: -; j_gene: TRBJ2-2
CDR3aa: CASSLGEVNSPLHF; CDR3nt: TGTGCCAGCAGCTTAGGGGAGGTGAATTCACCCCTCCACTTT; v_gene: TRBV7-2; abundance: -; len: 14; d_gene: -; j_gene: TRBJ1-6
CDR3aa: CASSFADRVGYGYTF; CDR3nt: TGTGCCAGCAGTTTCGCAGACAGGGTAGGATATGGCTACACCTTC; v_gene: TRBV27; abundance: medium-sized; len: 15; d_gene: TRBD1; j_gene: TRBJ1-2
CDR3aa: CAISHGTQNSPLHF; CDR3nt: TGTGCCATCAGTCACGGGACACAGAATTCACCCCTCCACTTT; v_gene: TRBV10-3; abundance: -; len: 14; d_gene: -; j_gene: TRBJ1-6
CDR3aa: CATSGGLANTGELFF; CDR3nt: TGTGCCACCAGTGGAGGGCTAGCTAACACCGGGGAGCTGTTTTTT; v_gene: TRBV24-1; abundance: -; len: 15; d_gene: -; j_gene: TRBJ2-2
CDR3aa: CASRGQGATNEKLFF; CDR3nt: TGTGCCAGTAGAGGACAGGGGGCTACTAATGAAAAACTGTTTTTT; v_gene: TRBV19; abundance: -; len: 15; d_gene: TRBD1; j_gene: TRBJ1-4
CDR3aa: CASSLGGGNSPLHF; CDR3nt: TGTGCCAGCAGCTTGGGTGGGGGGAATTCACCCCTCCACTTT; v_gene: TRBV27; abundance: -; len: 14; d_gene: -; j_gene: TRBJ1-6
CDR3aa: CASSDSGNTIYF; CDR3nt: TGTGCCAGCAGCGACAGTGGAAACACCATATATTTT; v_gene: TRBV7-9; abundance: -; len: 12; d_gene: -; j_gene: TRBJ1-3
CDR3aa: CASSYSTHTDTQYF; CDR3nt: TGTGCCAGCAGTTACTCTACACACACAGATACGCAGTATTTT; v_gene: TRBV6-6; abundance: -; len: 14; d_gene: -; j_gene: TRBJ2-3
CDR3aa: CASSEIRTGGEKLFF; CDR3nt: TGTGCCAGCAGTGAAATAAGGACAGGGGGTGAAAAACTGTTTTTT; v_gene: TRBV6-1; abundance: -; len: 15; d_gene: TRBD1; j_gene: TRBJ1-4
CDR3aa: CASTADRNEQFF; CDR3nt: TGTGCCAGCACCGCCGACAGGAATGAGCAGTTCTTC; v_gene: TRBV6-5; abundance: -; len: 12; d_gene: -; j_gene: TRBJ2-1
CDR3aa: CASSLSGTGAYEQYF; CDR3nt: TGTGCCAGTAGTTTATCCGGGACAGGCGCCTACGAGCAGTACTTC; v_gene: TRBV19; abundance: -; len: 15; d_gene: TRBD1; j_gene: TRBJ2-7
CDR3aa: CASSSDRGYGYTF; CDR3nt: TGCGCCAGCAGCTCGGACAGGGGATATGGCTACACCTTC; v_gene: TRBV5-1; abundance: -; len: 13; d_gene: TRBD1; j_gene: TRBJ1-2
CDR3aa: CASSKGQNTEAFF; CDR3nt: TGTGCCAGCAGTAAAGGACAGAACACTGAAGCTTTCTTT; v_gene: TRBV6-6; abundance: -; len: 13; d_gene: -; j_gene: TRBJ1-1
CDR3aa: CASSFNLGLRHEQYF; CDR3nt: TGTGCCAGCAGCTTTAACCTGGGCTTAAGGCACGAGCAGTACTTC; v_gene: TRBV7-2; abundance: -; len: 15; d_gene: -; j_gene: TRBJ2-7
CDR3aa: CASSQALSERGGITDTQYF; CDR3nt: TGTGCCAGCAGCCAAGCCCTCTCGGAGCGGGGGGGCATCACAGATACGCAGTATTTT; v_gene: TRBV4-2; abundance: once; len: 19; d_gene: TRBD2; j_gene: TRBJ2-3
CDR3aa: CASSYGRSPSYEQYF; CDR3nt: TGTGCCAGCAGTTACGGCAGATCCCCTTCCTACGAGCAGTACTTC; v_gene: TRBV6-5; abundance: -; len: 15; d_gene: -; j_gene: TRBJ2-7
CDR3aa: CASSVEGVTDTQYF; CDR3nt: TGTGCCAGCAGCGTAGAGGGGGTCACAGATACGCAGTATTTT; v_gene: TRBV9; abundance: -; len: 14; d_gene: -; j_gene: TRBJ2-3
CDR3aa: CSVEDREERWDTGELFF; CDR3nt: TGCAGCGTTGAAGATCGAGAGGAGAGGTGGGACACCGGGGAGCTGTTTTTT; v_gene: TRBV29-1; abundance: -; len: 17; d_gene: -; j_gene: TRBJ2-2
CDR3aa: CASRIGQPSKGEKLFF; CDR3nt: TGTGCCAGCAGGATTGGACAGCCTAGTAAGGGAGAAAAACTGTTTTTT; v_gene: TRBV7-9; abundance: many; len: 16; d_gene: -; j_gene: TRBJ1-4
CDR3aa: CASSDRQGGETQYF; CDR3nt: TGTGCCAGCAGTGATCGCCAGGGAGGGGAGACCCAGTACTTC; v_gene: TRBV2; abundance: -; len: 14; d_gene: TRBD2; j_gene: TRBJ2-5
CDR3aa: CASSIGTVSNQPQHF; CDR3nt: TGTGCCAGTAGTATAGGAACAGTCTCAAATCAGCCCCAGCATTTT; v_gene: TRBV19; abundance: -; len: 15; d_gene: -; j_gene: TRBJ1-5
CDR3aa: CASSPMGQGDGYTF; CDR3nt: TGTGCCAGCTCACCGATGGGACAGGGGGATGGCTACACCTTC; v_gene: TRBV18; abundance: -; len: 14; d_gene: TRBD1; j_gene: TRBJ1-2
CDR3aa: CASSQRGGRANEKLFF; CDR3nt: TGTGCCAGCAGCCAACGGGGCGGGAGGGCTAATGAAAAACTGTTTTTT; v_gene: TRBV3-1/TRBV3-2; abundance: -; len: 16; d_gene: -; j_gene: TRBJ1-4
CDR3aa: CASTPPTGSGNTIYF; CDR3nt: TGTGCCAGTACGCCCCCGACAGGGTCTGGAAACACCATATATTTT; v_gene: TRBV19; abundance: -; len: 15; d_gene: TRBD1; j_gene: TRBJ1-3
CDR3aa: CASGDRGGQPQHF; CDR3nt: TGTGCCAGCGGAGACAGGGGAGGTCAGCCCCAGCATTTT; v_gene: TRBV27; abundance: few; len: 13; d_gene: TRBD1; j_gene: TRBJ1-5
CDR3aa: CASNPGTGRNTEAFF; CDR3nt: TGTGCCAGCAACCCTGGGACAGGGAGGAACACTGAAGCTTTCTTT; v_gene: TRBV3-1/TRBV3-2; abundance: -; len: 15; d_gene: TRBD1; j_gene: TRBJ1-1
CDR3aa: CASSEAGQAGSYEQYF; CDR3nt: TGTGCCAGCAGTGAAGCAGGTCAAGCAGGGTCCTACGAGCAGTACTTC; v_gene: TRBV6-1; abundance: few; len: 16; d_gene: -; j_gene: TRBJ2-7
CDR3aa: CASSLWLGGIGYTF; CDR3nt: TGTGCCAGCAGCTTATGGTTAGGGGGCATTGGCTACACCTTC; v_gene: TRBV7-2; abundance: -; len: 14; d_gene: TRBD1; j_gene: TRBJ1-2
CDR3aa: CATSRTTGMNTEAFF; CDR3nt: TGTGCCACCAGCAGAACGACAGGGATGAACACTGAAGCTTTCTTT; v_gene: TRBV7-2; abundance: -; len: 15; d_gene: TRBD1; j_gene: TRBJ1-1
CDR3aa: CASSYAGQGTYEQYF; CDR3nt: TGTGCCAGCAGTTACGCTGGCCAGGGCACCTACGAGCAGTACTTC; v_gene: TRBV6-5; abundance: -; len: 15; d_gene: -; j_gene: TRBJ2-7
CDR3aa: CSGDRSNTEAFF; CDR3nt: TGCAGCGGTGACAGGTCGAACACTGAAGCTTTCTTT; v_gene: TRBV29-1; abundance: -; len: 12; d_gene: -; j_gene: TRBJ1-1
CDR3aa: CASRVTGEDGYTF; CDR3nt: TGTGCCAGCAGAGTTACAGGGGAGGATGGCTACACCTTC; v_gene: TRBV6-5; abundance: -; len: 13; d_gene: TRBD1; j_gene: TRBJ1-2
CDR3aa: CASSSAGREQYF; CDR3nt: TGTGCCAGCAGCTCGGCCGGGAGGGAGCAGTACTTC; v_gene: TRBV11-2; abundance: -; len: 12; d_gene: TRBD2; j_gene: TRBJ2-7
CDR3aa: CASTPPTGVDTIYF; CDR3nt: TGCGCCAGCACACCTCCGACAGGGGTGGACACCATATATTTT; v_gene: TRBV4-1; abundance: -; len: 14; d_gene: TRBD1; j_gene: TRBJ1-3
CDR3aa: CASRLTSGGLYTGELFF; CDR3nt: TGTGCCAGTAGACTGACTAGCGGGGGGCTATACACCGGGGAGCTGTTTTTT; v_gene: TRBV19; abundance: once; len: 17; d_gene: TRBD2; j_gene: TRBJ2-2
CDR3aa: CAISEIMQVGNEQYF; CDR3nt: TGTGCCATCAGTGAGATAATGCAGGTTGGCAACGAGCAGTACTTC; v_gene: TRBV10-3; abundance: many; len: 15; d_gene: -; j_gene: TRBJ2-7
CDR3aa: CASSPRPQGETQYF; CDR3nt: TGTGCCAGCAGCCCAAGACCGCAGGGGGAGACCCAGTACTTC; v_gene: TRBV9; abundance: once; len: 14; d_gene: -; j_gene: TRBJ2-5
CDR3aa: CASHSSYGYTF; CDR3nt: TGTGCCAGCCACTCCTCCTATGGCTACACCTTC; v_gene: TRBV6-6; abundance: -; len: 11; d_gene: -; j_gene: TRBJ1-2
CDR3aa: CASSPPGTVGTDTQYF; CDR3nt: TGTGCCAGCTCACCACCGGGGACAGTAGGAACAGATACGCAGTATTTT; v_gene: TRBV18; abundance: -; len: 16; d_gene: TRBD1; j_gene: TRBJ2-3
CDR3aa: CASDRNRENTEAFF; CDR3nt: TGTGCCAGCGACCGTAACAGGGAGAACACTGAAGCTTTCTTT; v_gene: TRBV5-6; abundance: -; len: 14; d_gene: -; j_gene: TRBJ1-1
CDR3aa: CASSPSRQNTEAFF; CDR3nt: TGTGCCAGCTCACCCTCCCGACAGAACACTGAAGCTTTCTTT; v_gene: TRBV18; abundance: -; len: 14; d_gene: -; j_gene: TRBJ1-1
CDR3aa: CASSPSRSYNSPLHF; CDR3nt: TGTGCCAGCAGCCCCTCGCGCTCCTATAATTCACCCCTCCACTTT; v_gene: TRBV11-2; abundance: -; len: 15; d_gene: -; j_gene: TRBJ1-6
CDR3aa: CASREGSNTEAFF; CDR3nt: TGTGCCAGCAGGGAGGGGTCGAACACTGAAGCTTTCTTT; v_gene: TRBV6-5; abundance: -; len: 13; d_gene: -; j_gene: TRBJ1-1
CDR3aa: CSVQRGDIQYF; CDR3nt: TGCAGTGTACAGCGGGGTGACATTCAGTACTTC; v_gene: TRBV20-1; abundance: -; len: 11; d_gene: TRBD2; j_gene: TRBJ2-4
CDR3aa: CASSRQGANTEAFF; CDR3nt: TGTGCCAGCAGCCGGCAGGGGGCGAACACTGAAGCTTTCTTT; v_gene: TRBV7-2; abundance: -; len: 14; d_gene: TRBD1; j_gene: TRBJ1-1
CDR3aa: CASSLGAGPEAFF; CDR3nt: TGTGCCAGCAGTTTAGGAGCGGGTCCTGAAGCTTTCTTT; v_gene: TRBV28; abundance: -; len: 13; d_gene: -; j_gene: TRBJ1-1
CDR3aa: CASSFSSGTAAGTQYF; CDR3nt: TGTGCCAGCAGCTTTTCTTCCGGGACAGCAGCCGGGACCCAGTACTTC; v_gene: TRBV7-2; abundance: -; len: 16; d_gene: TRBD1; j_gene: TRBJ2-5
CDR3aa: CASSTLTGMGYGYTF; CDR3nt: TGCGCCAGCAGCACCCTGACAGGGATGGGCTATGGCTACACCTTC; v_gene: TRBV5-1; abundance: -; len: 15; d_gene: TRBD1; j_gene: TRBJ1-2
CDR3aa: CASSVEAGARTDTQYF; CDR3nt: TGTGCCAGCAGCGTAGAGGCGGGGGCCCGCACAGATACGCAGTATTTT; v_gene: TRBV9; abundance: -; len: 16; d_gene: -; j_gene: TRBJ2-3
CDR3aa: CASSRPGQGSPLHF; CDR3nt: TGTGCCAGCAGCCGTCCGGGACAGGGATCACCCCTCCACTTT; v_gene: TRBV11-1; abundance: -; len: 14; d_gene: TRBD1; j_gene: TRBJ1-6
CDR3aa: CSVDTGDGYGYTF; CDR3nt: TGCAGCGTAGATACAGGGGACGGCTATGGCTACACCTTC; v_gene: TRBV29-1; abundance: -; len: 13; d_gene: TRBD1; j_gene: TRBJ1-2
CDR3aa: CASRPNRMGTYEQYF; CDR3nt: TGTGCCAGCAGGCCTAACAGGATGGGGACCTACGAGCAGTACTTC; v_gene: TRBV6-2/TRBV6-3; abundance: once; len: 15; d_gene: -; j_gene: TRBJ2-7
CDR3aa: CASTQGRERGNTIYF; CDR3nt: TGTGCCAGCACCCAGGGGAGGGAGAGGGGAAACACCATATATTTT; v_gene: TRBV13; abundance: -; len: 15; d_gene: -; j_gene: TRBJ1-3
CDR3aa: CAWSVGQGGSPLHF; CDR3nt: TGTGCCTGGAGTGTGGGACAGGGCGGTTCACCCCTCCACTTT; v_gene: TRBV30; abundance: -; len: 14; d_gene: TRBD1; j_gene: TRBJ1-6
CDR3aa: CASSLPQGTGTEAFF; CDR3nt: TGTGCCAGCAGCCTCCCTCAGGGGACGGGCACTGAAGCTTTCTTT; v_gene: TRBV6-2/TRBV6-3; abundance: few; len: 15; d_gene: -; j_gene: TRBJ1-1